One and the same sample provided the 21 T cell receptor beta chains below, sequenced in a study of identical twins (dated by TCRdb to about 2016). The protocol used for the library was 5' RACE. The sequencer was an Illumina HiSeq 2000. TCRdb took the public reads, trimmed them with fastp at Q25, ran MiXCR for clone calling and kept in-frame beta chains. Identical CDR3 proteins give one entry, which carries the most common genes and DNA. Within this sample are 350,000 to 450,000 distinct CDR3 sequences, with about a fifth of them counted one time only. Roughly 12% of the sample is held by the ten biggest clonotypes. Sample: naive T cells sorted from blood. Taken with the paper, the label for cell subset or site translates to: cells isolated with a human naive T-cell isolation kit. These TCRs come from a man aged 45-65 years in good health.

The chain links TRBV20-1 to TRBJ2-3; 14 bases are shared with TRBD2. Germline V gene data show CDR1 as DFQATT and CDR2 as SNEGSKA (reference sequence). Trimming at V came to 4 bases and at J to 6 bases, leaving 9 bases not matched to a gene. This CDR3 has 16 residues. The CDR3 sequence: CSATKTSGRARDTQYF. The DNA for the CDR3 is TGCAGTGCTACAAAGACTAGCGGGAGGGCCCGGGATACGCAGTATTTT.

The rearrangement joins TRBV4-2 to TRBJ1-2, with D possibly TRBD1 on 5 matching bases. There are 15 residues in the CDR3. The V gene's germline CDR1 is LGHNA and CDR2 YNFKEQ. Trimming pared 0 bases from V and 4 bases from J, leaving 12 bases between. CDR3 sequence reads: CASSQEGGASYGYTF. DNA for the CDR3: TGTGCCAGCAGCCAAGAGGGAGGGGCGAGCTATGGCTACACCTTC.

This clonotype was seen at least ten times. The rearrangement joins TRBV20-1 to TRBJ2-1, with D perhaps being TRBD1 or TRBD2 (5 bases each). This CDR3 contains 15 residues. CDR1 is DFQATT, CDR2 SNEGSKA, per germline (reference sequence). Between the trimmed V and J ends, which lost 3 bases and 4 bases, there was a span of 16 bases. The CDR3 DNA reads TGCAGTGCTAGGGGGACGAGCGAGTCTTACAATGAGCAGTTCTTC. Translation: CSARGTSESYNEQFF.

The V and J genes are TRBV5-1 and TRBJ1-2; D is ambiguous. The CDR3 runs to 12 residues. CDR1 and CDR2 from the germline V gene are SGHRS and YFSETQ. The germline V and J ends were trimmed by 7 bases and 7 bases, with 14 bases remaining between them. CDR3 residues: CASGEPAGGYTF. CDR3 DNA sequence: TGCGCCAGCGGGGAACCAGCTGGTGGCTACACCTTC.

This clonotype was observed at least ten times. The V and J genes are TRBV11-3 and TRBJ1-6; D is uncertain. This CDR3 is built from 10 residues. The germline V gene encodes CDR1 SGHNT and CDR2 YENEEA. V was trimmed by 4 bases and J by 13 bases, leaving 5 bases between them. DNA of the CDR3: TGTGCCAGCAGCTCTCATCCCCTCCACTTT. Residues: CASSSHPLHF.

The rearrangement uses TRBV20-1 and TRBJ2-1; D is perhaps TRBD1 (6 bases). CDR3 size: 15 residues. Per the germline V gene, CDR1 is DFQATT and CDR2 is SNEGSKA (reference sequence). Trimming stripped 3 bases from V and 6 bases from J, with 18 bases between. The CDR3 region has the DNA TGCAGTGCTAGTGACAGGCGACAACCAAGCAATGAGCAGTTCTTC. This gives the protein CSASDRRQPSNEQFF.

This clonotype was counted between two and nine times. This chain links TRBV2 with TRBJ2-1; 10 bases align to TRBD2. Looked up from germline, CDR1 is SNHLY and CDR2 is FYNNEI. The CDR3 is made up of 13 amino acids. V lost 6 bases and J lost 7; bases outside the gene matches: 3. CDR3 nucleotides: TGTGCCAGCAGGAGACTAGCGGGTAATGAGCAGTTCTTC. Translating it yields CASRRLAGNEQFF. The whole variable domain, remainder taken from reference TRBV2 and TRBJ2-1, is EPEVTQTPSHQVTQMGQEVILRCVPISNHLYFYWYRQILGQKVEFLVSFYNNEISEKSEIFDDQFSVERPDGSNFTLKIRSTKLEDSAMYFCASRRLAGNEQFFGPGTRLTVL.

This clonotype was seen a handful of times. V is TRBV5-5 and J is TRBJ1-5; the D gene is possibly TRBD1 (6 bases). Germline-derived CDR1 and CDR2 are SGHKS and YYEKEE (reference sequence). V was pared by 4 bases and J by 0 bases, with 14 bases between. CDR3 length: 16 amino acids. CDR3 sequence: CASSAGQTNSNQPQHF. As DNA, the CDR3 is TGTGCCAGCAGCGCAGGACAGACGAATAGCAATCAGCCCCAGCATTTT.

This chain links TRBV6-2 or TRBV6-3 with TRBJ2-7, with TRBD2 matching over 8 bases. This CDR3 has 14 residues. V lost 6 bases to trimming and J lost 4 bases; unmatched junction nucleotides: 8. Per germline, CDR1 MNHEY and CDR2 SVGEGT. The CDR3 DNA is TGTGCCAGCAGAGTGACTAGCGTCCTTTACGAGCAGTACTTC. This gives the protein CASRVTSVLYEQYF.

This clonotype was seen repeatedly, ten times or more. The chain is built from TRBV4-3 and TRBJ1-3; 8 nucleotides match TRBD1. The germline gives CDR1 LGHNA, CDR2 YSLEER. V lost 1 base and J lost 3; bases outside the gene matches: 2. The CDR3 spans 15 residues. The CDR3 region is CASSQGTGLGNTIYF. The CDR3, as DNA: TGCGCCAGCAGCCAAGGGACAGGGCTTGGAAACACCATATATTTT.

There are a few counts of this clonotype. Here the CDR3 reads CSARSKSHQYNQPQHF. The CDR3 DNA sequence: TGCAGTGCTAGATCTAAGAGCCACCAGTACAATCAGCCCCAGCATTTT. The J gene is TRBJ1-5, the V gene TRBV20-1; D unresolved. The CDR3 length is 16 residues. Trimming stripped 2 bases from V and 3 bases from J, with 17 bases between. The germline gives CDR1 DFQATT, CDR2 SNEGSKA (reference sequence).

This chain joins TRBV19 and TRBJ2-7, with D maybe TRBD1 (5 bases). The CDR3 has 13 amino acids. Trimming shortened V by 3 bases and J by 5 bases, and 11 bases separated the two germline ends. CDR1 and CDR2 (germline): LNHDA, SQIVND (reference sequence). As DNA, the CDR3 is TGTGCCAGTAGTATTTTAGGGGCTGACGAGCAGTACTTC. Protein sequence: CASSILGADEQYF. Full variable domain (rest looked up from reference TRBV19 and TRBJ2-7): DGGITQSPKYLFRKEGQNVTLSCEQNLNHDAMYWYRQDPGQGLRLIYYSQIVNDFQKGDIAEGYSVSREKKESFPLTVTSAQKNPTAFYLCASSILGADEQYFGPGTRLTVT.

The chain uses TRBV28 and TRBJ2-2; tentative D call: TRBD1 (7 bases). The V gene's germline CDR1 is MDHEN and CDR2 SYDVKM. V gave up 6 bases and J gave up 7 bases, with 9 bases separating them. This CDR3 contains 12 residues. The CDR3 sequence: CASSQGGGELFF. The DNA for the CDR3 is TGTGCCAGCAGCCAGGGGGGCGGGGAGCTGTTTTTT.

This clonotype was found many times. The rearrangement links TRBV29-1 to TRBJ2-3, with D tentatively TRBD2 (6 bases). The V gene's germline CDR1 is SQVTM and CDR2 ANQGSEA. The germline V and J ends were trimmed by 8 bases and 0 bases, with 12 bases remaining between them. This CDR3 spans 13 amino acids. The CDR3 sequence: CSIHSGSTDTQYF. The DNA of the CDR3 is TGCAGCATCCATAGCGGAAGCACAGATACGCAGTATTTT.

CDR3 bases: TGTGCCAGCAGCTTAGGTACTTTGGTAGCGGGAGTCTGGTACTTC. Its protein product is CASSLGTLVAGVWYF. The V and J genes are TRBV7-2 and TRBJ2-7, with 9 bases that match TRBD2. The CDR3 contains 15 residues. CDR1 is SGHTA, CDR2 FQGNSA, per germline. Germline trimming cut 1 base from V and 12 bases from J; bases unmatched to any gene: 13.

The chain employs TRBV6-4 and TRBJ1-1; 8 bases map to TRBD1. CDR1 MRHNA and CDR2 SNTAGT come from the germline V gene. CDR3 size: 15 residues. Germline trimming cut 0 bases from V and 4 bases from J; bases unmatched to any gene: 4. The CDR3 region is CASSDSKQGGTEAFF. CDR3 bases: TGTGCCAGCAGTGACTCGAAACAGGGGGGCACTGAAGCTTTCTTT.

This clonotype has at least ten counts. V is TRBV16 and J is TRBJ2-3, with D perhaps matching TRBD1 (6 bases). Trimming removed 4 bases at V and 2 bases at J, with 13 bases between. CDR1 is KGHSY and CDR2 is FQNENV in the germline V gene. The CDR3 extends over 15 amino acids. The CDR3 here is CASSPARGNTDTQYF. In nucleotides, the CDR3 is TGTGCCAGCAGCCCCGCGAGGGGGAACACAGATACGCAGTATTTT.

This clonotype was counted a few times. The chain combines TRBV12-3 or TRBV12-4 with TRBJ2-5; perhaps D is TRBD1 or TRBD2 (6 bases each). Trimming took 4 bases from V and 1 from J, leaving 16 bases between them. There are 16 residues in the CDR3. CDR3 nucleotides: TGTGCCAGCAGTTGGGACGGGGGCCTACTCCAAGAGACCCAGTACTTC. It translates to CASSWDGGLLQETQYF.

The V and J genes are TRBV5-1 and TRBJ2-7, with 7 positions matching TRBD1. With 1 base clipped from V and 3 bases from J, the junction kept 7 bases outside the gene matches. Germline CDR1 reads SGHRS; CDR2 reads YFSETQ. The CDR3 is made up of 15 amino acids. The CDR3 here is CASSLTTGKGYEQYF. The CDR3 nucleotides are TGCGCCAGCAGCTTGACGACAGGGAAGGGCTACGAGCAGTACTTC.

This clonotype was recorded at least ten times. This chain uses TRBV4-2 with TRBJ1-1; 7 bases line up with TRBD1. CDR1 and CDR2 (germline): LGHNA, YNFKEQ. The CDR3 consists of 19 residues. Germline trimming cut 0 bases from V and 3 bases from J; bases unmatched to any gene: 16. The CDR3 DNA follows: TGTGCCAGCAGCCAAGAGGGGCATAGCAGGGGAGGGGGCTACACTGAAGCTTTCTTT. Translating gives CASSQEGHSRGGGYTEAFF.

This clonotype was seen more than once but under ten times. The chain uses TRBV12-3 or TRBV12-4 and TRBJ2-6; D not resolved. V lost 3 bases and J lost 6, with 18 bases in between. CDR3 size: 17 residues. CDR3 nucleotide sequence: TGTGCCAGCAGTTTGTTTGGAATTCCGGCCCAGGCCAACGTCCTGACTTTC. It encodes CASSLFGIPAQANVLTF.